The source of this T cell receptor beta chain is a study of technical replicates of blood from a handful of donors. Germline CDR1 reads SGHDT; CDR2 reads YYEEEE. Unmatched junction bases numbered 5, after V lost 0 bases and J lost 3 bases. CDR3 size: 15 residues. Here immunoSEQ multiplex PCR was the method, and the copy in TCRdb shows in-frame clones only, minus some. The sample includes approximately 60,000 clones, approximately 87% of them seen just once. The origin of this receptor is a human donor in good health. Some clones in this sample may be carry-over from other donors' samples. The source material was PBMCs. The gene calls are TRBV5-6 and TRBJ2-7; TRBD1 aligns across 8 bases. Written as DNA, the CDR3 is TGTGCCAGCAGCTTGGTTGGGACAGGTCACTACGAGCAGTACTTC. It yields the protein CASSLVGTGHYEQYF.